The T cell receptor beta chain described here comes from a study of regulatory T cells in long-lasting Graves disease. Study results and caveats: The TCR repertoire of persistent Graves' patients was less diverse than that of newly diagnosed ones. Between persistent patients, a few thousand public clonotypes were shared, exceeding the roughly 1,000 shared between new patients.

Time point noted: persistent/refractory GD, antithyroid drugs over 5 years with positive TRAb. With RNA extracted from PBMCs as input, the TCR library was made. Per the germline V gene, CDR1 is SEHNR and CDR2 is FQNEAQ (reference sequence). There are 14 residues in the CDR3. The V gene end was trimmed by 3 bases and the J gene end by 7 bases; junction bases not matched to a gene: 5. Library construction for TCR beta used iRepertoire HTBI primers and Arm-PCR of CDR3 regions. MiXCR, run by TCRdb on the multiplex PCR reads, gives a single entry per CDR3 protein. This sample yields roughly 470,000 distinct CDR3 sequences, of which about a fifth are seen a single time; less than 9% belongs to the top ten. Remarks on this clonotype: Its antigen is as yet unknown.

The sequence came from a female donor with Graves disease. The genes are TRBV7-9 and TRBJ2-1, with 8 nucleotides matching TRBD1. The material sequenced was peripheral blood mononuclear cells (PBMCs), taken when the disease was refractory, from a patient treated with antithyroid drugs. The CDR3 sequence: CASSLPGGTNEQFF. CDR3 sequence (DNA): TGTGCCAGCAGCTTGCCAGGGGGCACGAATGAGCAGTTCTTC.